The T cell receptor beta chain under discussion was sequenced for a study of blood T cell repertoires in COVID-19. At the level of the study: Some COVID-19 samples were acute and others convalescent; all came from the United States, Italy and Spain.

The V end lost 0 bases, the J end lost 8 bases, and 12 bases lay between the germline ends. Germline V CDR1 and CDR2: SGDLS, YYNGEE. This CDR3 spans 14 amino acids. Original methodology: Quantification of nucleated cells was approximated via reference gene primer amplification. Generated by immunoSEQ multiplex PCR, the TCRdb table keeps only in-frame clones and is missing some. That table is the source of V, J and clone size, and D and trimming were worked out from the DNA. Here the sample spans about 220,000 clones, 83% being singletons. V and J are TRBV9 and TRBJ2-1, with a tentative D call TRBD2 (5 bases). The material sequenced was peripheral blood. The origin of this receptor is a woman in her 50s with acute or convalescent COVID-19. The CDR3 nucleotides read TGTGCCAGCAGCGTAGGAGGGCCTGGATATGAGCAGTTCTTC. This translates into CASSVGGPGYEQFF.